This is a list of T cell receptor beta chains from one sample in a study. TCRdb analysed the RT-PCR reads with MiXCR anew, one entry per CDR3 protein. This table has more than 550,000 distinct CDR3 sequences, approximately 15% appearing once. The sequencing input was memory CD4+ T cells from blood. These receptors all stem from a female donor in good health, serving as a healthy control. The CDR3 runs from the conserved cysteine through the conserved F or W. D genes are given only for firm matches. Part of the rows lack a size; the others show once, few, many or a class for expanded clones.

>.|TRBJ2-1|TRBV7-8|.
CASSRKYNEQFF
TGTGCCAGCAGCCGAAAATACAATGAGCAGTTCTTC
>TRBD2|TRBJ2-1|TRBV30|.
CAYKIFSGIYNEQFF
TGTGCCTACAAAATTTTTAGCGGGATTTACAATGAGCAGTTCTTC
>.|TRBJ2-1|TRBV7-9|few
CASSSSEYEQFF
TGTGCCAGCAGCTCCTCGGAGTATGAGCAGTTCTTC
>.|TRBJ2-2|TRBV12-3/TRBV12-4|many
CASSFESTLGWGSNTGELFF
TGTGCCAGCAGTTTTGAGAGTACCCTCGGATGGGGTTCGAACACCGGGGAGCTGTTTTTT
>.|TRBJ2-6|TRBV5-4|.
CASSSRDGSPGANVLTF
TGTGCCAGCAGCTCCCGGGACGGGTCACCTGGGGCCAACGTCCTGACTTTC
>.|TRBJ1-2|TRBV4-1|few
CASSNQGPEDYTF
TGCGCCAGCAGCAACCAAGGGCCGGAAGACTACACCTTC
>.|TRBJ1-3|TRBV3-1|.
CASSQEWSSGNTIYF
TGTGCCAGCAGCCAAGAGTGGAGCTCTGGAAACACCATATATTTT
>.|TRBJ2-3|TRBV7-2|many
CASSSQQVGTDTQYF
TGTGCCAGCAGCTCCCAGCAGGTTGGCACAGATACGCAGTATTTT
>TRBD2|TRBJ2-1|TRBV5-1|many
CASSWTSGSGNEQFF
TGTGCCAGCAGCTGGACTAGCGGGAGTGGCAATGAGCAGTTCTTC
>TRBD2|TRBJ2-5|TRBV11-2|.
CASSSPLTSGGPGETQYF
TGTGCCAGCAGCTCCCCACTAACTAGCGGGGGGCCGGGTGAGACCCAGTACTTC
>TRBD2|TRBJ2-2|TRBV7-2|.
CASSLRTSGSRELFF
TGTGCCAGCAGCTTAAGAACTAGCGGTTCGAGGGAGCTGTTTTTT
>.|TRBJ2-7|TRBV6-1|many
CASSPPPGWGHEQYF
TGTGCCAGCAGTCCACCTCCGGGGTGGGGCCACGAGCAGTACTTC
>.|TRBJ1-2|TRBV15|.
CATSRDREGSNYGYTF
TGTGCCACCAGCAGAGACAGGGAGGGTTCGAACTATGGCTACACCTTC
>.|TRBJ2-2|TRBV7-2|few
CATRPGKYAGELFF
TGTGCCACCCGCCCAGGGAAGTACGCCGGGGAGCTGTTTTTT
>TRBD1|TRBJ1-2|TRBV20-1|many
CSAIESDRGTHGYTF
TGCAGTGCAATTGAATCAGACAGGGGAACCCATGGCTACACCTTC
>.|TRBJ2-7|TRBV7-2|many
CASSPVPASNYEQYF
TGTGCCAGCAGCCCCGTCCCGGCGTCCAACTACGAGCAGTACTTC
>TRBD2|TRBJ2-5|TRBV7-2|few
CASSLGLVGGGTQYF
TGTGCCAGCAGCCTGGGACTAGTAGGGGGAGGGACCCAGTACTTC
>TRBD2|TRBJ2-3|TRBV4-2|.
CASSQDVAGDVEQYF
TGTGCCAGCAGCCAAGACGTAGCGGGAGATGTTGAGCAGTATTTT
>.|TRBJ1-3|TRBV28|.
CASRQHRSGNTIYF
TGTGCCAGCAGACAACACCGCTCTGGAAACACCATATATTTT
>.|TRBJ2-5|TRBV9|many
CASSVRDDRTVQETQYF
TGTGCCAGCAGCGTCAGGGACGACAGGACTGTTCAAGAGACCCAGTACTTC
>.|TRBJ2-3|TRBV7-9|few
CASSSGGFETDTQYF
TGTGCCAGCAGCTCGGGTGGGTTTGAGACAGATACGCAGTATTTT
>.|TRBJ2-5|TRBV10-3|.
CAISESSMRLGQETQYF
TGTGCCATCAGTGAGTCGAGTATGCGATTGGGACAAGAGACCCAGTACTTC
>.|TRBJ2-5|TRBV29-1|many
CSVDGQGFETQYF
TGCAGCGTTGACGGCCAGGGTTTCGAAACCCAGTACTTC
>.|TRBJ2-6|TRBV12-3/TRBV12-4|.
CASRITGTGANVLTF
TGTGCCAGCAGAATAACAGGGACTGGGGCCAACGTCCTGACTTTC
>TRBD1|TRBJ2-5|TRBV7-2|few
CASSLHSGGSETQYF
TGTGCCAGCAGCTTACACTCAGGGGGAAGTGAGACCCAGTACTTC
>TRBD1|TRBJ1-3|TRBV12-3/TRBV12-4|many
CASSPSTGGRGNTIYF
TGTGCCAGCAGCCCATCTACAGGGGGCCGAGGAAACACCATATATTTT
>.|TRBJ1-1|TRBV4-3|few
CASSPQPGTSNTEAFF
TGCGCCAGCAGTCCCCAACCCGGGACATCGAACACTGAAGCTTTCTTT
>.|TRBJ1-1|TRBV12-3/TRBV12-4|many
CASRGLSGGTEAFF
TGTGCCAGCAGGGGTCTGTCGGGTGGGACTGAAGCTTTCTTT
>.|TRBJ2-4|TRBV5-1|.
CASREGTTRDIQYF
TGCGCCAGCAGGGAGGGAACGACGAGGGACATTCAGTACTTC
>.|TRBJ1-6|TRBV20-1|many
CSASPPRLSNSPLHF
TGCAGTGCTAGCCCGCCTAGATTGTCTAATTCACCCCTCCACTTT
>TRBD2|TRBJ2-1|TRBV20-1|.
CSARDASGTSGYNEQFF
TGCAGTGCTAGAGACGCCTCCGGGACTAGCGGATACAATGAGCAGTTCTTC
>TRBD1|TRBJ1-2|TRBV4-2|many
CASSHVPGQPRGYGYTF
TGTGCCAGCAGCCACGTCCCGGGACAGCCGCGAGGCTATGGCTACACCTTC
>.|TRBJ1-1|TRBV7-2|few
CASRLVRGHEAFF
TGTGCCAGCAGACTGGTCAGGGGCCATGAAGCTTTCTTT
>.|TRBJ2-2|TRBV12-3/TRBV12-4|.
CASSFPGRPANTGELFF
TGTGCCAGCAGTTTCCCCGGGAGACCCGCGAACACCGGGGAGCTGTTTTTT
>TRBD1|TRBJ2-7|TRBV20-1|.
CSASPPGQGAGEQYF
TGCAGTGCTAGCCCCCCGGGACAGGGGGCCGGCGAGCAGTACTTC
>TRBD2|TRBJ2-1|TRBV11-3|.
CASSLGLASSYNEQFF
TGTGCCAGCAGCTTGGGACTAGCCAGCTCCTACAATGAGCAGTTCTTC
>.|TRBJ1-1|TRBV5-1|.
CASSFNEGATEAFF
TGCGCCAGCAGCTTTAATGAGGGTGCCACTGAAGCTTTCTTT
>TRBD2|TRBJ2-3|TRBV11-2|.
CASSLVGGGATDTQYF
TGTGCCAGCAGCTTAGTGGGCGGGGGTGCCACAGATACGCAGTATTTT
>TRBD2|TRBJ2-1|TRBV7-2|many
CASSYGTSGTNEQFF
TGTGCCAGCAGCTACGGGACTAGCGGGACGAATGAGCAGTTCTTC
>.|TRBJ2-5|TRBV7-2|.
CASSLQGGGQYF
TGTGCCAGCAGCCTCCAAGGCGGTGGCCAGTACTTC
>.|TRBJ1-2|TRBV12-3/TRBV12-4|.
CASSFGSARGYTF
TGTGCCAGCAGTTTTGGGAGCGCGAGGGGCTACACCTTC
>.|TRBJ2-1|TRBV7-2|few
CASSSTAGEQFF
TGTGCCAGCAGCTCGACTGCGGGAGAGCAGTTCTTC
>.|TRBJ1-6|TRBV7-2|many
CASSSRTGSGSPLHF
TGTGCCAGCAGCTCCCGAACAGGGTCGGGATCACCCCTCCACTTT
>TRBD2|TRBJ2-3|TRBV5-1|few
CASSSKRESRDTQYF
TGCGCCAGCAGCTCAAAGCGGGAGTCGAGAGATACGCAGTATTTT